Listed below are T cell receptor beta chains from one sample, sequenced in a study of technical replicates of blood from four donors. Using immunoSEQ multiplex PCR, the repertoire was profiled, and TCRdb retains in-frame clones only, with some absent. Counted here are more than 75,000 clones, almost 97% occurring once; the ten biggest clones make up 0.35% to 0.45%. The specimen was T cells isolated from PBMCs. Receptors were obtained from a human donor in good health. Both conserved end residues are part of each CDR3. A D gene is named only where the DNA matches it firmly. Clone size is given for some rows only: seen once, a few or many times, or a class if the clone is expanded.

TRBV6-1,TRBJ2-1,NA,TRBD1,TGTGCCAGCAGTGGAGGACAGGGGGCCTTCTACAATGAGCAGTTCTTC,CASSGGQGAFYNEQFF
TRBV27,TRBJ1-1,NA,NA,TGTGCCAGCAGTTTACTAAGTTCCGGGGAAGCTTTCTTT,CASSLLSSGEAFF
TRBV5-5,TRBJ2-7,NA,TRBD1,TGTGCCAGCAGCTCAGGGACAGGGGGCTTGAGCTCCTACGAGCAGTACTTC,CASSSGTGGLSSYEQYF
TRBV4-1,TRBJ1-1,NA,NA,TGCGCCAGCAGCCAAGGCAGGGGTGAAGCTTTCTTT,CASSQGRGEAFF
TRBV11-3,TRBJ1-3,NA,NA,TGTGCCAGCAGCTTAGCCCCGTCAGAGGGCTCTGGAAACACCATATATTTT,CASSLAPSEGSGNTIYF
TRBV7-8,TRBJ1-5,NA,NA,TGTGCCAGCAGCCAAGACAGTAGCAATCAGCCCCAGCATTTT,CASSQDSSNQPQHF
TRBV13,TRBJ2-7,NA,NA,TGTGCCAGCAGCGCCGGAGACGGGTTCATAGAGCAGTACTTC,CASSAGDGFIEQYF
TRBV4-2,TRBJ1-2,NA,NA,TGTGCCAGCAGCCCCAGAGGCCTTGACTATGGCTACACCTTC,CASSPRGLDYGYTF
TRBV28,TRBJ2-1,NA,NA,TGTGCCAGCAGTTTCCCCAAAAGCGGGTCTATCTCCTACAATGAGCAGTTCTTC,CASSFPKSGSISYNEQFF
TRBV2,TRBJ1-5,NA,NA,TGTGCCAGCAGTGCCTTGGAGACCGGGACATATTGGAGTCAGCCCCAGCATTTT,CASSALETGTYWSQPQHF
TRBV4-1,TRBJ2-7,NA,TRBD2,TGCGCCAGCAGCCAAGGACTAGCGGGATACGAGCAGTACTTC,CASSQGLAGYEQYF
TRBV30,TRBJ2-1,NA,TRBD2,TGTGCCGTCCCTAGCGGGAGCGGCTATGAGCAGTTCTTC,CAVPSGSGYEQFF
TRBV27,TRBJ2-7,once,NA,TGTGCCAGCAGTTTGCACACCAGTGACTACGAGCAGTACTTC,CASSLHTSDYEQYF
TRBV27,TRBJ2-1,NA,TRBD2,TGTGCCAGCAGTTGGGCTAGCGGGAGAGCGTATGAGCAGTTCTTC,CASSWASGRAYEQFF
TRBV29-1,TRBJ2-7,NA,NA,TGCAGCGTTGAGGTAGGGGCCGAGCAGTACTTC,CSVEVGAEQYF
TRBV6-5,TRBJ1-4,NA,NA,TGTGCCAGCAGTTACCGTTGGGGGCAGGATGAAAAACTGTTTTTT,CASSYRWGQDEKLFF
TRBV10-1,TRBJ2-3,NA,NA,TGCGCCAGCAGTGACCCGAGGGCGGGAGATACGCAGTATTTT,CASSDPRAGDTQYF
TRBV4-3,TRBJ1-4,NA,TRBD1,TGCGCCAGCAGCCAAGGGTTGGGACAGGGGGCGTATTATGGGGAAAAACTGTTTTTT,CASSQGLGQGAYYGEKLFF
TRBV28,TRBJ2-7,few,TRBD1,TGTGCCAGCAGGGGACAGGGAGTCCCCTACGAGCAGTACTTC,CASRGQGVPYEQYF
TRBV9,TRBJ2-7,NA,NA,TGTGCCAGCACTCCTACAGCGGCAACCTACGAGCAGTACTTC,CASTPTAATYEQYF
TRBV4-2,TRBJ2-6,NA,NA,TGTGCCAGCAGCCAAGAAATCGGGGCTGGGGCCAACGTCCTGACTTTC,CASSQEIGAGANVLTF
TRBV9,TRBJ1-3,NA,NA,TGTGCCAGCAGCCCTCTAAACTCTGGAAACACCATATATTTT,CASSPLNSGNTIYF
TRBV5-4,TRBJ1-2,NA,TRBD1,TGTGCCAGCAGCCGGGACAGGGGGGACCTTTATGGCTACACCTTC,CASSRDRGDLYGYTF
TRBV2,TRBJ2-7,NA,NA,TGTGCCAGCAGGCCCCTCGTGTCCAGCGGTCGCGAGCAGTACTTC,CASRPLVSSGREQYF
TRBV7-6,TRBJ2-7,NA,NA,TGTGCCAGCAGCCGGAGTCAGAACTACGAGCAGTACTTC,CASSRSQNYEQYF
TRBV7-6,TRBJ2-2,NA,NA,TGTGCCAGCAGCCAGGCGGAGGCCGGGGAGCTGTTTTTT,CASSQAEAGELFF
TRBV15,TRBJ2-1,NA,NA,TGTGCCACCAGCAGAGATTTTGTCGGGATGTTGGATGAGCAGTTCTTC,CATSRDFVGMLDEQFF
TRBV6-5,TRBJ1-2,NA,TRBD1,TGTGCCAGCAGTTCTTCCCTCGGGACAGTCTATGGCTACACCTTC,CASSSSLGTVYGYTF
TRBV7-6,TRBJ2-1,NA,NA,TGTGCCAGCGGGAGCGGTCACTACAATGAGCAGTTCTTC,CASGSGHYNEQFF
TRBV9,TRBJ2-3,once,NA,TGTGCCAGCAGTGAGGCCGGGGGCACAGATACGCAGTATTTT,CASSEAGGTDTQYF
TRBV15,TRBJ2-1,once,NA,TGTGCCACCAGCAGAGATTCGGGCAGGGGAATTGGTGAGCAGTTCTTC,CATSRDSGRGIGEQFF
TRBV9,TRBJ2-1,NA,TRBD2,TGTGCCAGCAGTCTAAGCGGGACCTCGTACAATGAGCAGTTCTTC,CASSLSGTSYNEQFF
TRBV27,TRBJ1-1,NA,TRBD1,TGTGCCACCGGAGACAGGGGAAACACTGAAGCTTTCTTT,CATGDRGNTEAFF
TRBV6-1,TRBJ1-2,NA,TRBD1,TGTGCCAGCAGCCCAGCAGGGGGCGATAGCTATGGCTACACCTTC,CASSPAGGDSYGYTF
TRBV18,TRBJ1-1,NA,NA,TGTGCCAGCTCACCCTTTCAGGCAGTCATGAACACTGAAGCTTTCTTT,CASSPFQAVMNTEAFF
TRBV5-3,TRBJ2-3,NA,NA,TGTGCCAGAAGCTTGGAAGTTGTTCGCGGAGCTAGCACAGATACGCAGTATTTT,CARSLEVVRGASTDTQYF
TRBV11-2,TRBJ1-2,NA,TRBD1,TGTGCCAGCAGCCCGACAGGGTCTGGCTACACCTTC,CASSPTGSGYTF
TRBV10-3,TRBJ1-2,once,NA,TGTGCCATCAGCACACTACAGGGAGCGTCAGATGGCTACACCTTC,CAISTLQGASDGYTF
TRBV7-9,TRBJ2-1,NA,TRBD2,TGTGCCAGCACCAGGTCCGGGACTAGCGGGAGTAATGAGCAGTTCTTC,CASTRSGTSGSNEQFF
TRBV16,TRBJ1-5,NA,NA,TGTGCCAGCAGCCTATCGAGAGGTGAACAGCCCCAGCATTTT,CASSLSRGEQPQHF
TRBV19,TRBJ2-7,NA,NA,TGTGCCAGTAGTGAGGATTCCTTGGGCTACGAGCAGTACTTC,CASSEDSLGYEQYF
TRBV6-5,TRBJ1-5,NA,TRBD1,TGTGCCAGCAGTGGGACAGGGTATCAGCCCCAGCATTTT,CASSGTGYQPQHF
TRBV27,TRBJ2-3,NA,TRBD2,TGTGCCAGCAGTTTCTCAGCGGGAGAAGCTGCAGATACGCAGTATTTT,CASSFSAGEAADTQYF
TRBV19,TRBJ1-1,NA,NA,TGTGCCAGTAACCATCTTGCGGGCGGCCCTGAAGCTTTCTTT,CASNHLAGGPEAFF
TRBV4-1,TRBJ1-2,NA,TRBD1,TGCGCCAGCAGTCCTGACAGGGCTTATGGCTACACCTTC,CASSPDRAYGYTF
TRBV29-1,TRBJ1-2,NA,NA,TGCAGCGTTGTTCTGGGGAGTTATGGCTACACCTTC,CSVVLGSYGYTF
TRBV7-9,TRBJ2-3,once,NA,TGTGCCAGCAGCCCCCAGACACTCCGCACAGATACGCAGTATTTT,CASSPQTLRTDTQYF
TRBV20-1,TRBJ2-1,once,NA,TGCAGTGCTATTTCCTATGAGCAGTTCTTC,CSAISYEQFF
TRBV19,TRBJ1-1,NA,TRBD1,TGTGCCAGTAGTCGACAGGGGCAAGGTGAAGCTTTCTTT,CASSRQGQGEAFF
TRBV4-1,TRBJ2-5,NA,TRBD2,TGCGCCAGCAGCCAAAGAGAAGGTCGAACTAGCGGGAGGGGAGGGGAGACCCAGTACTTC,CASSQREGRTSGRGGETQYF
TRBV6-6,TRBJ1-3,once,TRBD1,TGTGCCAGCAGTTCAACTAGGGACAGCTCTGGAAACACCATATATTTT,CASSSTRDSSGNTIYF
TRBV7-8,TRBJ2-1,once,TRBD2,TGTGCCAGCAGCGCCAAGGGACTAGTAAACGTCCATGAGCAGTTCTTC,CASSAKGLVNVHEQFF
TRBV28,TRBJ2-3,once,TRBD1,TGTGCCAGCAGTCCCCTCCTCGGACAGGGCACAGATACGCAGTATTTT,CASSPLLGQGTDTQYF
TRBV4-2,TRBJ2-1,NA,TRBD2,TGTGCCAGCAGCCAAGGTTTTCCGGGACTAGCAGTCTACAATGAGCAGTTCTTC,CASSQGFPGLAVYNEQFF